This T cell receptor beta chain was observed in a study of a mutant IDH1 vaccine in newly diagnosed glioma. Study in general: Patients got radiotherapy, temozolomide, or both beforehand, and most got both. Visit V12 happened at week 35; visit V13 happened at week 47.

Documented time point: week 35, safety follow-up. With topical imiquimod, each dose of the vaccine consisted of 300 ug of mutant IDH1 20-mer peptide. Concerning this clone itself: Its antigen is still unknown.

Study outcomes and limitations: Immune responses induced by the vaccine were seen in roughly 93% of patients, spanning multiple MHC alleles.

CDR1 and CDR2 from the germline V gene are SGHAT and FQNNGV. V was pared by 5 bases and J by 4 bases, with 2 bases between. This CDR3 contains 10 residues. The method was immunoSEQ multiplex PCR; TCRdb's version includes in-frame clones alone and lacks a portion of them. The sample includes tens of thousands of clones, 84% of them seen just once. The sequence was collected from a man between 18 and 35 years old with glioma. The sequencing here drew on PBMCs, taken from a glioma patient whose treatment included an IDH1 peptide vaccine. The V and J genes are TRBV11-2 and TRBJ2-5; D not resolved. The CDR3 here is CASSRETQYF. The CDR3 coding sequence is TGTGCCAGCAGCCGAGAGACCCAGTACTTC.